This entry describes one TCR beta chain. Sequencing used immunoSEQ v3. Data came from immunoSEQ multiplex PCR; TCRdb stores just in-frame clones and leaves some out. Here the sample spans 95,000 or so clones, roughly 65% being singletons. CDR3 size: 16 residues. Per the germline V gene, CDR1 is GTSNPN and CDR2 is SVGIG (reference sequence). The ends lost 4 bases at V and 1 base at J; junction bases unmatched: 10. This sample was taken from a study of TIL therapy for anti-PD-1-resistant metastatic lung cancer. Time point given: pre-treatment sample, taken before nivolumab and TIL therapy. The tumor samples were excised metastases, mostly pleural nodules or supraclavicular lymph nodes. Patients then received nivolumab; progressors got lymphodepletion, TIL and IL-2.

Here the sequenced sample was tumor tissue, taken at baseline. V is TRBV30 and J is TRBJ1-5; 7 bases fit TRBD1. The receptor comes from a person aged 25 to 85 with non-small cell lung cancer. The chain's CDR3 is CAWTHKGTVSNQPQHF. The CDR3 coding sequence is TGTGCCTGGACACACAAAGGGACAGTGAGCAATCAGCCCCAGCATTTT.